Each of the 18 T cell receptor beta chains below was sequenced from the same sample in a study of cytomegalovirus exposure and HLA in healthy donors. Primers included in the PCR were 60 Vbeta and 13 Jbeta primers. TCRdb keeps only in-frame clones here, not all; method: immunoSEQ multiplex PCR. Of 200,000 or so clones listed, 75% to 90% are singletons. The source material was PBMCs. The receptors here all came from a woman in her fifties or sixties in good health and CMV-seropositive.

The V call is TRBV29-1, the J call TRBJ2-3; 7 nucleotides agree with TRBD2. This CDR3 has 17 amino acids. Trimming cost V 3 bases and J 0 bases; bases outside gene matches: 12. The germline CDR1 and CDR2 sequences are SQVTM and ANQGSEA. In nucleotides, the CDR3 is TGCAGCGTTGATTTACAGGACGGGGGGTCTAGCACAGATACGCAGTATTTT. The encoded protein is CSVDLQDGGSSTDTQYF.

The chain has TRBV7-2 and TRBJ1-6; no clear D gene. This CDR3 comprises 14 residues. Germline V CDR1 and CDR2: SGHTA, FQGNSA. Trimming removed 10 bases at V and 6 bases at J, with 16 bases between. The CDR3 DNA sequence: TGTGCCACCCCGTCCCCCACGGGTAATTCACCCCTCCACTTT. Translated: CATPSPTGNSPLHF.

The rearrangement uses TRBV2 and TRBJ1-5; 8 nucleotides match TRBD1. This CDR3 comprises 15 residues. Germline assignment: CDR1 SNHLY and CDR2 FYNNEI. The ends lost 7 bases at V and 7 bases at J; junction bases unmatched: 12. Here the CDR3 reads CASTKDRVGGQPQHF. CDR3 nucleotide sequence: TGTGCCAGCACAAAGGACAGGGTAGGCGGCCAGCCCCAGCATTTT.

This rearrangement joins TRBV7-2 to TRBJ2-5; TRBD2 aligns across 7 bases. The CDR3 consists of 14 residues. Germline assignment: CDR1 SGHTA and CDR2 FQGNSA. Trimming at V came to 0 bases and at J to 5 bases, leaving 3 bases not matched to a gene. The CDR3 DNA is TGTGCCAGCAGCTTAGCACTAGCGTGGGAGACCCAGTACTTC. Translating gives CASSLALAWETQYF.

This rearrangement joins TRBV9 to TRBJ2-2; D is unresolved. The germline CDR1 and CDR2 sequences are SGDLS and YYNGEE. Trimming stripped 0 bases from V and 0 bases from J, with 3 bases between. The length of the CDR3 is 14 residues. The CDR3 here is CASSVAANTGELFF. In DNA form, the CDR3 reads TGTGCCAGCAGCGTAGCGGCGAACACCGGGGAGCTGTTTTTT.

The chain joins TRBV19 to TRBJ2-6; no clear D. This CDR3 is built from 12 residues. Germline values: CDR1 LNHDA, CDR2 SQIVND (reference sequence). The V end lost 9 bases, the J end lost 0 bases, and 3 bases lay between the germline ends. The DNA of the CDR3 is TGTGCCAGCCTCTCTGGGGCCAACGTCCTGACTTTC. Protein: CASLSGANVLTF. Filled out from reference TRBV19 and TRBJ2-6, the complete variable domain reads DGGITQSPKYLFRKEGQNVTLSCEQNLNHDAMYWYRQDPGQGLRLIYYSQIVNDFQKGDIAEGYSVSREKKESFPLTVTSAQKNPTAFYLCASLSGANVLTFGAGSRLTVL.

The chain joins TRBV7-3 to TRBJ2-2, with no clear D. The V gene lost 5 bases and the J gene lost 0 bases, with 10 bases spanning the gap. This CDR3 is 15 amino acids long. CDR1 SGHTA and CDR2 FQGTGA come from the germline V gene. The CDR3 protein is CASSRGAANTGELFF. In nucleotides, the CDR3 is TGTGCCAGCAGCCGTGGTGCGGCGAACACCGGGGAGCTGTTTTTT.

This clone was counted a few times. J is TRBJ2-2 and V is TRBV11-3; 13 bases map to TRBD2. This CDR3 comprises 17 residues. Germline-derived CDR1 and CDR2 are SGHNT and YENEEA. V lost 5 bases to trimming and J lost 5 bases; unmatched junction nucleotides: 8. DNA for the CDR3: TGTGCCAGCAGCCGCGGGACTAGCGGGGCCTATACCGGGGAGCTGTTTTTT. It codes for CASSRGTSGAYTGELFF.

This clone has a handful of counts. This chain uses TRBV5-4 with TRBJ2-5; TRBD2 might be the D (6 bases). Trimming pared 0 bases from V and 1 base from J, leaving 7 bases between. CDR3 length: 14 amino acids. The germline V gene encodes CDR1 SGHNT and CDR2 YYREEE (reference sequence). CDR3 region: CASSLGGVQETQYF. The CDR3 nucleotides are TGTGCCAGCAGCTTGGGGGGGGTCCAAGAGACCCAGTACTTC. Full variable domain (missing parts from reference TRBV5-4 and TRBJ2-5): ETGVTQSPTHLIKTRGQQVTLRCSSQSGHNTVSWYQQALGQGPQFIFQYYREEENGRGNFPPRFSGLQFPNYSSELNVNALELDDSALYLCASSLGGVQETQYFGPGTRLLVL.

V is TRBV2 and J is TRBJ1-2; D is unresolved. The length of the CDR3 is 11 residues. Per the germline V gene, CDR1 is SNHLY and CDR2 is FYNNEI. Trimming took 6 bases from V and 6 from J, leaving 8 bases between them. The chain's CDR3 is CASRDGDGYTF. Here the CDR3 DNA reads TGTGCCAGCAGGGACGGGGATGGCTACACCTTC. The variable domain in full, with the rest retrieved from reference TRBV2 and TRBJ1-2, is EPEVTQTPSHQVTQMGQEVILRCVPISNHLYFYWYRQILGQKVEFLVSFYNNEISEKSEIFDDQFSVERPDGSNFTLKIRSTKLEDSAMYFCASRDGDGYTFGSGTRLTVV.

The V and J genes are TRBV4-1 and TRBJ2-6, with D possibly matching TRBD1 (6 bases). CDR1 and CDR2 from the germline V gene are MGHRA and YSYEKL. V was pared by 8 bases and J by 1 base, with 21 bases between. The CDR3 is made up of 18 amino acids. The chain's CDR3 is CASARLYTGLSGANVLTF. CDR3 nucleotide sequence: TGCGCCAGCGCTCGGCTTTATACAGGGCTTTCTGGGGCCAACGTCCTGACTTTC.

This clone was recorded a few times. The chain couples TRBV2 to TRBJ2-4; tentative D call: TRBD1 (7 bases). The germline V gene encodes CDR1 SNHLY and CDR2 FYNNEI. CDR3 size: 12 residues. Trimming cost V 6 bases and J 12 bases, with 15 bases left between them. DNA of the CDR3: TGTGCCAGCAGGGGACCGGGGGACAGTCAGTACTTC. Translation: CASRGPGDSQYF.

The chain recombines TRBV29-1 with TRBJ2-1, with 9 bases matching TRBD2. Germline trimming cut 6 bases from V and 2 bases from J; bases unmatched to any gene: 2. The CDR3 extends over 13 amino acids. Germline V lookup: CDR1 SQVTM, CDR2 ANQGSEA. CDR3 DNA sequence: TGCAGCGTGGCGGGGGGGCCCTACAATGAGCAGTTCTTC. The encoded protein is CSVAGGPYNEQFF.

The CDR3 DNA follows: TGTGCCAGCTCACCACTATCCGGGGCAACTAATGAAAAACTGTTTTTT. Its translation: CASSPLSGATNEKLFF. This sequence joins TRBV18 and TRBJ1-4; D gene uncertain. This CDR3 is 16 amino acids long. Trimming left V 1 base short and J 0 bases short, with 9 bases between. The germline CDR1 and CDR2 sequences are KGHSH and LQKENI.

V usage is TRBV27 and J usage is TRBJ2-1, with TRBD2 identical over 7 bases. The CDR3 runs 17 residues. CDR1 and CDR2 (germline): MNHEY, SMNVEV (reference sequence). V lost 6 bases, J lost 4 bases, and 15 bases stayed unmatched. This CDR3 reads CASRRETSGVGYNEQFF. As DNA, the CDR3 is TGTGCCAGCAGGCGGGAGACTAGTGGGGTAGGGTACAATGAGCAGTTCTTC.

This clone occurred a few times. The V and J genes are TRBV28 and TRBJ2-1; 9 nucleotides agree with TRBD1. CDR3 length: 16 residues. V shed 7 bases and J 5 bases; nucleotides not matched to a gene: 12. Germline V gene lookup returns CDR1 MDHEN and CDR2 SYDVKM. The CDR3 nucleotides read TGTGCCAGCAACCCGGGGGGACAGGGTCTGAACAATGAGCAGTTCTTC. It codes for CASNPGGQGLNNEQFF.

This chain links TRBV9 with TRBJ1-3; 8 bases agree with TRBD1. Germline CDR1 and CDR2: SGDLS and YYNGEE. Trimming took 4 bases from V and 4 from J; bases not matched to a gene: 7. There are 15 residues in the CDR3. The CDR3: CASSKGQDFGNTIYF. CDR3 coding DNA: TGTGCCAGCAGCAAGGGACAGGATTTCGGAAACACCATATATTTT.

J is TRBJ1-1 and V is TRBV5-1; 7 bases are shared with TRBD1. Germline V lookup: CDR1 SGHRS, CDR2 YFSETQ. There are 14 residues in the CDR3. Trimming removed 5 bases from V and 1 base from J; junction bases left unmatched: 5. The CDR3 bases are TGCGCCAGCAGGATCGGGACAGAGAACACTGAAGCTTTCTTT. It is translated as CASRIGTENTEAFF.